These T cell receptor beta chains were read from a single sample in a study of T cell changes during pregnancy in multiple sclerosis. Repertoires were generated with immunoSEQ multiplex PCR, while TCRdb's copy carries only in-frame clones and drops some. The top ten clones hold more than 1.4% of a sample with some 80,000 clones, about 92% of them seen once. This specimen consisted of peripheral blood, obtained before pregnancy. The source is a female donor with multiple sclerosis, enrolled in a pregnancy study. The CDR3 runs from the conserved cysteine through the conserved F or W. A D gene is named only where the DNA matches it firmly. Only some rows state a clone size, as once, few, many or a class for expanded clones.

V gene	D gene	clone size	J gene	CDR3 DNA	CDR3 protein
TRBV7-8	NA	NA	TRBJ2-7	TGTGCCAGCAGTTTAGAGGCGTCGGGACAACCCTACGAGCAGTACTTC	CASSLEASGQPYEQYF
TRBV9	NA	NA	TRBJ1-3	TGTGCCAGCAGCGGTTCCTGGATTAGCGGCGACACCATATATTTT	CASSGSWISGDTIYF
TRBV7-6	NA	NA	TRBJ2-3	TGTGCCAGCAGCCCTCCCAGGGCAACAGATACGCAGTATTTT	CASSPPRATDTQYF
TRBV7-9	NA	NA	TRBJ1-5	TGTGCCAGCAGCTTGGGGCAGGGGATTCAGCCCCAGCATTTT	CASSLGQGIQPQHF
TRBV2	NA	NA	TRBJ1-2	TGTGCCAGCAGTGAAGGGACAACCAACTATGGCTACACCTTC	CASSEGTTNYGYTF
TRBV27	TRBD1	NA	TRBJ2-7	TGTGCCAGCAGTTTACTCGGGACAGGGGTCCACGAGCAGTACTTC	CASSLLGTGVHEQYF
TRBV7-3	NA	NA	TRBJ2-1	TGTGCCAGCAGCTTAAGCGGGGGCGATGAGCAGTTCTTC	CASSLSGGDEQFF
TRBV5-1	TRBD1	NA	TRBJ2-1	TGCGCCAGCAGGACCCCGGGACAGGGGTACAATGAGCAGTTCTTC	CASRTPGQGYNEQFF
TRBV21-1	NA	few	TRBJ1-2	TGTGCCAGCAGCAATCCGGGGAGAGGTGGCTACACCTTC	CASSNPGRGGYTF
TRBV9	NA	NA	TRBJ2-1	TGTGCCAGCAGCGTCGATCGGGGAACGTACAATGAGCAGTTCTTC	CASSVDRGTYNEQFF
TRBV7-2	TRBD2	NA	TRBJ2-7	TGTGCCAGCAGCCTCTCCCCGGGGGGCTACGAGCAGTACTTC	CASSLSPGGYEQYF
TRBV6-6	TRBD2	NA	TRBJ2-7	TGTGCCAGCAGTATCGCGGGGGAGCCCTCCTACGAGCAGTACTTC	CASSIAGEPSYEQYF
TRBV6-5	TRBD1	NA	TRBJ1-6	TGTGCCAGCAGTTACTGGCCAGGTCAGGGGGGATCACCCCTCCACTTT	CASSYWPGQGGSPLHF
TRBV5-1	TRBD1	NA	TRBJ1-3	TGCGCCAGCAGTGACAGGGAAGCTGGAAACACCATATATTTT	CASSDREAGNTIYF
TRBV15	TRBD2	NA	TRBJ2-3	TGTGCCACCAGCAGAGATAAGGGAGGGACTCCGGATACGCAGTATTTT	CATSRDKGGTPDTQYF
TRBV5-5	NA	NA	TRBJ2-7	TGTGCCAGCAGTCTGAGGGCGCCCTACGAGCAGTACTTC	CASSLRAPYEQYF
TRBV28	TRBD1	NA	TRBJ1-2	TGCGGAAGCGGGTTAGGGACAGGTAGAATCTATGGCTACACCTTC	CGSGLGTGRIYGYTF
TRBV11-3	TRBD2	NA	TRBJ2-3	TGTGCCAGCAGTCTCAGGAGCGGGGGACCCACAGATACGCAGTATTTT	CASSLRSGGPTDTQYF
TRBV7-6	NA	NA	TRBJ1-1	TGTGCCAGCAGCGCGAACTTTGGGGCCGGGACTGAAGCTTTCTTT	CASSANFGAGTEAFF
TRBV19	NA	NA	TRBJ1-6	TGTGCCAGTAGTATAGCCTCCGGGGGGACGGGACCCCTCCACTTT	CASSIASGGTGPLHF
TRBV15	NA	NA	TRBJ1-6	TGTGCCACCAGCAGTTTTGAGACAGGCCTTTATAATTCACCCCTCCACTTT	CATSSFETGLYNSPLHF
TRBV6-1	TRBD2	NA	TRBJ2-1	TGTGCCAGCAGTGAATCTAGCGGGGGCTCCTACAATGAGCAGTTCTTC	CASSESSGGSYNEQFF
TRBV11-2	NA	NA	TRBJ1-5	TGTGCCAGCAGCTTAGATTCCCAGGGCATGGGCAATCAGCCCCAGCATTTT	CASSLDSQGMGNQPQHF
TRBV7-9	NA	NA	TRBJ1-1	TGTGCCAGTACGGACAGATTGGGAAACACTGAAGCTTTCTTT	CASTDRLGNTEAFF
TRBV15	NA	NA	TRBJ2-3	TGTGCCACCAGCACAGAGATAAGCAATACGCAGTATTTT	CATSTEISNTQYF
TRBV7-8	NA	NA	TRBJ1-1	TGTGCCAGCAGCCAACGGACGGGAGAAGCTTTCTTT	CASSQRTGEAFF